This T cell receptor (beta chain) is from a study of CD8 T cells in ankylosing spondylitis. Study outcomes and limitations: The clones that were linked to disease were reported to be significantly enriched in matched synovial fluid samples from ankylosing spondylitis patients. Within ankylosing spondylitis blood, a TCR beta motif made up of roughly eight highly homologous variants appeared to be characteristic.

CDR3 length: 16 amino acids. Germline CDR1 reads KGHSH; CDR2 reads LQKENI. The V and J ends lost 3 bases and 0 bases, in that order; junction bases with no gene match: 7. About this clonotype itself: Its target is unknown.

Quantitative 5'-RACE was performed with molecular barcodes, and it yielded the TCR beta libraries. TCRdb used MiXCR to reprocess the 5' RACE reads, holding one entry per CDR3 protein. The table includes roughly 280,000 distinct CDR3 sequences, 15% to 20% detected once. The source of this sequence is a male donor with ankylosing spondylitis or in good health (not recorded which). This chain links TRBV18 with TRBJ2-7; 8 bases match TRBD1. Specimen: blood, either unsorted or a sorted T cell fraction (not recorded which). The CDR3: CASSPDYRGSSYEQYV. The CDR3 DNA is TGTGCCAGCTCACCCGATTACAGGGGGAGCTCCTACGAGCAGTACGTC.